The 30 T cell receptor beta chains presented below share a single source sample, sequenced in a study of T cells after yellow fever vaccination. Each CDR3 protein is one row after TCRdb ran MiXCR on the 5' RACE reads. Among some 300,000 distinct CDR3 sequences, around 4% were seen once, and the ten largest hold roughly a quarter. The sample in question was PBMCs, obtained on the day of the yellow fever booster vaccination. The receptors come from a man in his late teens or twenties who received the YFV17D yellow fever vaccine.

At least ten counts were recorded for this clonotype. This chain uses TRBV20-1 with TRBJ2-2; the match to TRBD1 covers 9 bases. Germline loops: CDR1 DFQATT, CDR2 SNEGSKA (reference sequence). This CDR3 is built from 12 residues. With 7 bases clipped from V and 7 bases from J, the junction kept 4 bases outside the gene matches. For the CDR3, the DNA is TGCAGTGGTACAGGGGGCTACGGGGAGCTGTTTTTT. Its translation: CSGTGGYGELFF.

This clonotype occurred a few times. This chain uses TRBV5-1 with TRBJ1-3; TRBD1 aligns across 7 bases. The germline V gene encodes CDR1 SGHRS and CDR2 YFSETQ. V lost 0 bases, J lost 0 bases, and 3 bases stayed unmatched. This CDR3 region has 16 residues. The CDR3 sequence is CASSLADRDSGNTIYF. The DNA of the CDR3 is TGCGCCAGCAGCTTGGCCGACAGGGACTCTGGAAACACCATATATTTT.

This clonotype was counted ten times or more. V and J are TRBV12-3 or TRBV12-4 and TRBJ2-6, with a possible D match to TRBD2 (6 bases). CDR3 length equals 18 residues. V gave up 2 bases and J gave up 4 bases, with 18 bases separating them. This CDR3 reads CASSLSPGVDTGANVLTF. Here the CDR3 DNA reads TGTGCCAGCAGTTTATCCCCGGGGGTTGATACGGGGGCCAACGTCCTGACTTTC.

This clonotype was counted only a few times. The CDR3 DNA reads as TGCGCCAGCAGCTCGGGACAGGGCGGAAGTCTGACCGCTTATGGCTACACCTTC. Translation gives CASSSGQGGSLTAYGYTF. The rearrangement uses TRBV5-1 and TRBJ1-2, with 9 bases fitting TRBD1. J lost 5 bases, V lost 3 bases, and 17 bases had no gene match. CDR1 and CDR2 (germline): SGHRS, YFSETQ. The CDR3 length is 18 residues.

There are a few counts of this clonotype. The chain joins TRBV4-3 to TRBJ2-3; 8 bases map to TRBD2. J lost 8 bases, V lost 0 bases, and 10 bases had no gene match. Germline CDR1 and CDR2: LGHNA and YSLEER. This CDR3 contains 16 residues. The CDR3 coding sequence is TGCGCCAGCAGCCAAGATCGGGGGGGGCACTCTGTTACGCAGTATTTT. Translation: CASSQDRGGHSVTQYF.

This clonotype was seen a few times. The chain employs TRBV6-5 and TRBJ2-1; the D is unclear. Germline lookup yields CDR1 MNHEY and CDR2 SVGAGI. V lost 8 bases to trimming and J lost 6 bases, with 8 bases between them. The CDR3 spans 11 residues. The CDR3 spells CASGRGNEQFF. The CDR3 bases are TGTGCCAGCGGCCGCGGCAATGAGCAGTTCTTC.

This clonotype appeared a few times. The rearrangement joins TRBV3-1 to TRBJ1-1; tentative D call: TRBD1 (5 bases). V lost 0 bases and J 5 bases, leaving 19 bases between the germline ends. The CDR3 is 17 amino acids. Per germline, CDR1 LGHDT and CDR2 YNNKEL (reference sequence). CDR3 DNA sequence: TGTGCCAGCAGCCAAGACTTGGTTTGGGGACCGGGGACTGAAGCTTTCTTT. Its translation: CASSQDLVWGPGTEAFF.

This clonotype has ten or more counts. In DNA form, the CDR3 reads TGCGCCAGCAGCTTGGACTTCACAGATACGCAGTATTTT. It encodes CASSLDFTDTQYF. The gene calls are TRBV5-1 and TRBJ2-3, with D unclear. CDR1 is SGHRS and CDR2 is YFSETQ in the germline V gene. The V end lost 0 bases, the J end lost 2 bases, and 4 bases lay between the germline ends. This CDR3 has 13 amino acids.

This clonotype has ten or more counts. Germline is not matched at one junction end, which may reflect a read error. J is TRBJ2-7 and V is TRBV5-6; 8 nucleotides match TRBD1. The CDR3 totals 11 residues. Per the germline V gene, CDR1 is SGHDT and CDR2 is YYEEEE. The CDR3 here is CASSLGTGNTF. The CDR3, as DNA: TGTGCCAGCAGCCTGGGGACAGGTAACACCTTC. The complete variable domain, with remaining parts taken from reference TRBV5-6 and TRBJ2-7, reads DAGVTQSPTHLIKTRGQQVTLRCSPKSGHDTVSWYQQALGQGPQFIFQYYEEEERQRGNFPDRFSGHQFPNYSSELNVNALLLGDSALYLCASSLGTGNTFGPGTRLTVT.

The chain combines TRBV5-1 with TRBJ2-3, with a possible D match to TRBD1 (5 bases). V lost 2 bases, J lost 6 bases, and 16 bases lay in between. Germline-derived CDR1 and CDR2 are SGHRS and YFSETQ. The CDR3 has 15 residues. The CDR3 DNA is TGCGCCAGCAGCTTTAGGTTTGGTGGGGCGGATACGCAGTATTTT. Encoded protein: CASSFRFGGADTQYF.

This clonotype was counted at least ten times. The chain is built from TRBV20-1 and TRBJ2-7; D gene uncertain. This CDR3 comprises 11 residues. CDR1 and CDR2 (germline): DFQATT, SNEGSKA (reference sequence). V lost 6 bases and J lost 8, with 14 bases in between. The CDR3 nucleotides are TGCAGTGCCCCCGATCAAGGCCAGCAGTACGTC. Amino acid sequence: CSAPDQGQQYV.

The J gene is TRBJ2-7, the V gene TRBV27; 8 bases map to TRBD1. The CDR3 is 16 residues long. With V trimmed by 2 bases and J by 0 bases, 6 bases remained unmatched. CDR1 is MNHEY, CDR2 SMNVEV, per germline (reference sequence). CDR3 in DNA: TGTGCCAGCAGTTTAAGAGGGACAGGAGACTCCTACGAGCAGTACGTC. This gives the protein CASSLRGTGDSYEQYV.

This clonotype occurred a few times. This chain's CDR3 is CASSQDLDSHYEQYV. In DNA, the CDR3 is TGCGCCAGCAGCCAAGATCTGGACAGTCACTACGAGCAGTACGTC. The genes are TRBV4-3 and TRBJ2-7; perhaps TRBD1 as D (6 bases). Germline-derived CDR1 and CDR2 are LGHNA and YSLEER. The V gene lost 0 bases and the J gene lost 3 bases, with 12 bases spanning the gap. CDR3 size: 15 residues.

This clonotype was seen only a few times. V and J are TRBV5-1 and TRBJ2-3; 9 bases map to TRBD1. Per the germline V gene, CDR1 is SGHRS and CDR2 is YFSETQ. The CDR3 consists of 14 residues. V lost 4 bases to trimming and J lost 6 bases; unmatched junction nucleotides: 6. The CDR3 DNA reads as TGCGCCAGCAGCCAGGACAGGGGTTGGGATACGCAGTATTTT. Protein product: CASSQDRGWDTQYF.

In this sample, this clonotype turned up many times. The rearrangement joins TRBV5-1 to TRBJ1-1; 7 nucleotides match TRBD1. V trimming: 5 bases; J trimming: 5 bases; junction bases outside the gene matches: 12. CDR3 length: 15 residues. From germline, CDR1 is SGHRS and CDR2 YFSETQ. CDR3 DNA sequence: TGCGCCAGCAGGTACAGACAGGGAACGTCGACTGAAGCTTTCTTT. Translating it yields CASRYRQGTSTEAFF.

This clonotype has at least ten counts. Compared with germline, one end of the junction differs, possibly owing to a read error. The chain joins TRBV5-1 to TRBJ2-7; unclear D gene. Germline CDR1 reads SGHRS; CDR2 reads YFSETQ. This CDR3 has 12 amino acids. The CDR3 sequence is CASSLVGYEQYF. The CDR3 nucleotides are TGTGCCAGCAGCTTAGTGGGCTACGAGCAGTACTTC.

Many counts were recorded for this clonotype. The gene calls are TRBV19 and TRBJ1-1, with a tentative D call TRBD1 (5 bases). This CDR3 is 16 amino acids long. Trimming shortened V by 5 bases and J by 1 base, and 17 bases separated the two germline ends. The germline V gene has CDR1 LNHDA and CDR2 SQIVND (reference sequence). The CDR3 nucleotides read TGTGCCAGTAGTCCGGCCGGGGCACGGGCGAACACTGAAGCTTTCTTT. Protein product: CASSPAGARANTEAFF.

This CDR3 is CASQILGTEAFF. The DNA of the CDR3 is TGTGCCAGCCAGATTTTGGGCACTGAAGCTTTCTTT. The chain has TRBV12-3 or TRBV12-4 and TRBJ1-1; D gene ambiguous. V dropped 8 bases and J dropped 4 bases, with 11 bases sitting between them. This CDR3 contains 12 residues.

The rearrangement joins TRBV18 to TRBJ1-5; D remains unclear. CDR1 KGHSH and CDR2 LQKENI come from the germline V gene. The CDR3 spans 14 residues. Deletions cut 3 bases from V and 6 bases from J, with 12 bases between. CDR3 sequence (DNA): TGTGCCAGCTCACCGTCGGAAGTGGGTCAGCCCCAGCATTTT. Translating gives CASSPSEVGQPQHF.

For the CDR3, the DNA is TGTGCCAGCAGCTCCCTTCGGCACTATGGCTACACCTTC. This encodes CASSSLRHYGYTF. The rearrangement joins TRBV7-9 to TRBJ1-2; D remains unclear. The V gene's germline CDR1 is SEHNR and CDR2 FQNEAQ (reference sequence). CDR3 length equals 13 residues. V was cut by 4 bases and J by 3 bases, with 9 bases left in between.

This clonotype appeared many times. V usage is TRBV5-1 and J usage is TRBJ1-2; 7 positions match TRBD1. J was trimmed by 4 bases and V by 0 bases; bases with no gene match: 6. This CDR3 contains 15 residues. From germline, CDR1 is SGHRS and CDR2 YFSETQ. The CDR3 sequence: CASSLAGQGGYGYTF. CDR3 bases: TGCGCCAGCAGCTTGGCTGGGCAGGGGGGCTATGGCTACACCTTC.

CDR3 DNA sequence: TGTGCCAGCTCACCAGGAGAGACCTACGAGCAGTACTTC. Translation gives CASSPGETYEQYF. The chain has TRBV18 and TRBJ2-7, with unresolved D. Trimming cost V 2 bases and J 2 bases, with 7 bases left between them. This CDR3 is built from 13 residues. The V gene's germline CDR1 is KGHSH and CDR2 LQKENI.

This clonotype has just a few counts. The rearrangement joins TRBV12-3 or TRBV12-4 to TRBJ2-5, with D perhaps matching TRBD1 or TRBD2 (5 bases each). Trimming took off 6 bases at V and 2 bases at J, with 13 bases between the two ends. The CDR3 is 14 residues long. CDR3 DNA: TGTGCCAGCAGCCCAGCAGGGAGTCAAGAGACCCAGTACTTC. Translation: CASSPAGSQETQYF.

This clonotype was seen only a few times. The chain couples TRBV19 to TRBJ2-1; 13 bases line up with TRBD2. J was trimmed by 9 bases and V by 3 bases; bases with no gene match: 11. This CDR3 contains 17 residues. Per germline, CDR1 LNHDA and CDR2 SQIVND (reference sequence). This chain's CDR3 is CASSIRLAGGQRGEQFF. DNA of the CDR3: TGTGCCAGTAGTATCAGACTAGCGGGGGGCCAAAGGGGTGAGCAGTTCTTC.

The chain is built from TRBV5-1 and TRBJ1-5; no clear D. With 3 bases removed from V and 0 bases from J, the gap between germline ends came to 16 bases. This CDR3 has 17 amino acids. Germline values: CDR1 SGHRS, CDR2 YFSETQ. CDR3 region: CASSSTPLGYSNQPQHF. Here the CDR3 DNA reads TGCGCCAGCAGCTCCACCCCCTTGGGTTATAGCAATCAGCCCCAGCATTTT.

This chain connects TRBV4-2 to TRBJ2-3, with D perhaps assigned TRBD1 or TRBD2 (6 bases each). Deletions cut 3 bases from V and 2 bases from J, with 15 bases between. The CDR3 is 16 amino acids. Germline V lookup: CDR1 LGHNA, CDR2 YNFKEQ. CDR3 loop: CASSHTSGAFTDTQYF. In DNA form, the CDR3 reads TGTGCCAGCAGCCACACCTCGGGGGCCTTCACAGATACGCAGTATTTT.

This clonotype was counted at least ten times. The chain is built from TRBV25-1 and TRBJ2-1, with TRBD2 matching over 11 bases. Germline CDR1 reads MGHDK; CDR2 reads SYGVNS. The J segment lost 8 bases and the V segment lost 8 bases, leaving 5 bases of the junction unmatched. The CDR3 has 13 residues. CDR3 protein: CASHSGGADEQFF. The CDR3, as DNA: TGTGCCAGCCATAGCGGGGGGGCCGATGAGCAGTTCTTC.

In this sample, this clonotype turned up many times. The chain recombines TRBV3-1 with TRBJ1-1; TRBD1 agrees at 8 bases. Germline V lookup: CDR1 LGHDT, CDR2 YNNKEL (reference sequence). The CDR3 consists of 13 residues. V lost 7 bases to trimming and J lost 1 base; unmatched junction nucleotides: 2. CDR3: CASTGQGNTEAFF. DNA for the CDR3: TGTGCCAGCACAGGACAGGGGAACACTGAAGCTTTCTTT.

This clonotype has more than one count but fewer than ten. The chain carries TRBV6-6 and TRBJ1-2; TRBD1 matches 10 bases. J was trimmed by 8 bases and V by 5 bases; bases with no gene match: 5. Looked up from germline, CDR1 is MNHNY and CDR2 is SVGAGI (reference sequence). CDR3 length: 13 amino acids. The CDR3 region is CASSNGQGVGYTF. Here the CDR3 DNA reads TGTGCCAGCAGTAACGGACAGGGGGTCGGCTACACCTTC.

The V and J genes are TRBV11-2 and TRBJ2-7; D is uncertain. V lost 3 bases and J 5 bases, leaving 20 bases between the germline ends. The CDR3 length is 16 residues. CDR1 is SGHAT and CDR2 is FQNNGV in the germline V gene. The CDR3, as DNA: TGTGCCAGCAGCTTTAGGGAAGCCCGGTTCTTCAACGAGCAGTACTTC. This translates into CASSFREARFFNEQYF.